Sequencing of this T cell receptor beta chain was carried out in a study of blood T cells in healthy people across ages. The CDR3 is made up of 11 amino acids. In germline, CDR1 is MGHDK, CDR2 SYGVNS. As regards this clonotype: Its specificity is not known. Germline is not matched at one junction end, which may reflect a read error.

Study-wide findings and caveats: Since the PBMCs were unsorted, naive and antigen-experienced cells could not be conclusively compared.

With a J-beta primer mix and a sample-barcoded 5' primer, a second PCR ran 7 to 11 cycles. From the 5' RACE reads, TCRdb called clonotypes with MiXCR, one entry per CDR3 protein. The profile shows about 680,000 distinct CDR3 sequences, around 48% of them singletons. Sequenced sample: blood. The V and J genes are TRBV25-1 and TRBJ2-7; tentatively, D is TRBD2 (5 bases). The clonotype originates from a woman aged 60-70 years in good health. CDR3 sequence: CTSGLPYEQYF. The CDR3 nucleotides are TGTACCAGCGGACTCCCTTACGAGCAGTACTTC.